These 9 T cell receptor beta chains share one sample of origin, sequenced in a study of cytotoxic CD8 clonotypes in ibrutinib-treated CLL. Only in-frame clones appear in the TCRdb table, and some are missing; sequencing was by immunoSEQ multiplex PCR. The repertoire holds over 250,000 clones, with approximately 76% as singletons. Sequenced here: PBMCs, sampled at disease progression, from a patient treated with ibrutinib. The source of these receptors is a human donor with chronic lymphocytic leukemia.

The chain recombines TRBV19 with TRBJ2-1; D is uncertain. The length of the CDR3 is 12 residues. V lost 10 bases to trimming and J lost 3 bases, with 10 bases between them. From germline, CDR1 is LNHDA and CDR2 SQIVND (reference sequence). DNA of the CDR3: TGTGCCACCAGCCTCCGCTACAATGAGCAGTTCTTC. Residues: CATSLRYNEQFF.

This clone was observed once. This chain links TRBV7-6 with TRBJ2-3, with D unclear. The CDR3 contains 17 residues. The germline CDR1 and CDR2 sequences are SGHVS and FNYEAQ. Trimming removed 5 bases at V and 3 bases at J, with 21 bases between. In DNA form, the CDR3 reads TGTGCCAGCAGCCCACACGGGCCCTTCGAGGCGACAGATACGCAGTATTTT. Translation: CASSPHGPFEATDTQYF.

The J gene is TRBJ1-4, the V gene TRBV7-2; D may be TRBD1 (5 bases). Trimming cost V 5 bases and J 5 bases, with 12 bases left between them. This CDR3 contains 14 residues. Germline values: CDR1 SGHTA, CDR2 FQGNSA. CDR3 DNA: TGTGCCAGCAGCACGCGCGGGGGGAATGAAAAACTGTTTTTT. Protein product: CASSTRGGNEKLFF.

The CDR3 nucleotides read TGTGCCAGCAGGGACAGGGCCCTATTGTCAGATACGCAGTATTTT. It codes for CASRDRALLSDTQYF. The J gene is TRBJ2-3, the V gene TRBV2, with 8 positions matching TRBD1. CDR1 and CDR2 from the germline V gene are SNHLY and FYNNEI. With V trimmed by 6 bases and J by 4 bases, 9 bases remained unmatched. CDR3 length: 15 amino acids.

The sample holds a few counts of this clone. The genes are TRBV6-6 and TRBJ2-2, with unresolved D. The CDR3 is made up of 12 amino acids. Germline V gene lookup returns CDR1 MNHNY and CDR2 SVGAGI (reference sequence). The germline V and J ends were trimmed by 5 bases and 6 bases, with 7 bases remaining between them. The CDR3 protein is CASSPSAGELFF. CDR3 nucleotide sequence: TGTGCCAGCAGTCCCTCCGCCGGGGAGCTGTTTTTT.

The gene calls are TRBV29-1 and TRBJ2-2, with D possibly called TRBD1 or TRBD2 (5 bases each). V lost 4 bases and J 7 bases, leaving 16 bases between the germline ends. Germline V gene sequence: CDR1 SQVTM, CDR2 ANQGSEA. This CDR3 contains 14 residues. Here the CDR3 reads CSVASGREIGELFF. The CDR3 DNA reads as TGCAGCGTTGCCTCGGGCAGGGAGATCGGGGAGCTGTTTTTT.

The V call is TRBV15, the J call TRBJ1-4; TRBD1 agrees at 10 bases. V trimming: 3 bases; J trimming: 0 bases; junction bases outside the gene matches: 4. The germline CDR1 and CDR2 sequences are LNHNV and YYDKDF (reference sequence). CDR3 length: 17 amino acids. The CDR3 nucleotides read TGTGCCACCAGCAGCTACGGACAGGGGGCAACTAATGAAAAACTGTTTTTT. The encoded protein is CATSSYGQGATNEKLFF. The full variable domain, with the rest looked up from reference TRBV15 and TRBJ1-4, is DAMVIQNPRYQVTQFGKPVTLSCSQTLNHNVMYWYQQKSSQAPKLLFHYYDKDFNNEADTPDNFQSRRPNTSFCFLDIRSPGLGDTAMYLCATSSYGQGATNEKLFFGSGTQLSVL.

V usage is TRBV2 and J usage is TRBJ2-7; D is tentatively TRBD1 or TRBD2 (5 bases each). The germline CDR1 and CDR2 sequences are SNHLY and FYNNEI. The CDR3 spans 14 residues. V dropped 6 bases and J dropped 3 bases, with 15 bases sitting between them. CDR3 nucleotides: TGTGCCAGCAGCATCGAGGGACGGAGCTACGAGCAGTACTTC. The encoded protein is CASSIEGRSYEQYF.

V gene TRBV11-2 combines with J gene TRBJ2-7; D not certain. The V end lost 2 bases, the J end lost 1 base, and 9 bases lay between the germline ends. Germline V gene data show CDR1 as SGHAT and CDR2 as FQNNGV. The CDR3 contains 14 residues. CDR3 residues: CASSLHPESYEQYF. As DNA, the CDR3 is TGTGCCAGCAGCTTACACCCGGAGTCCTACGAGCAGTACTTC.